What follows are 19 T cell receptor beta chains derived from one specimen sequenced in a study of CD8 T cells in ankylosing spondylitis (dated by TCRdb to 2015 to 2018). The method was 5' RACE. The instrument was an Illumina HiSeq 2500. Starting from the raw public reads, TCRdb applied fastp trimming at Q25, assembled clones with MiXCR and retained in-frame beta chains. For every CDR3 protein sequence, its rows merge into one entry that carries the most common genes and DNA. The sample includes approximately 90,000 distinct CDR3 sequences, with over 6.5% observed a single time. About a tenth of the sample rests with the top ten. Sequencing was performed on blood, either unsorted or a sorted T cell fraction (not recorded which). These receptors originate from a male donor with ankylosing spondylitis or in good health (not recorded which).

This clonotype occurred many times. The CDR3: CASSFSGNTEAFF. In DNA, the CDR3 is TGTGCCAGCAGCTTTTCAGGAAACACTGAAGCTTTCTTT. The chain carries TRBV7-2 and TRBJ1-1, with unresolved D. V was pared by 3 bases and J by 2 bases, with 7 bases between. The germline V gene has CDR1 SGHTA and CDR2 FQGNSA. The CDR3 is made up of 13 amino acids.

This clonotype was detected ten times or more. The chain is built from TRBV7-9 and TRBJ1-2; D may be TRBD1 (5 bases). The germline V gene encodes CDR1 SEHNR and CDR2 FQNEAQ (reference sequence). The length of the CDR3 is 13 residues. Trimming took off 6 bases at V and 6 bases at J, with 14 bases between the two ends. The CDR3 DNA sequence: TGTGCCAGCAGATCTAAGCCGGGGGATGGCTACACCTTC. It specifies CASRSKPGDGYTF. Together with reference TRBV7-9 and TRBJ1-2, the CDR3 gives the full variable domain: DTGVSQNPRHKITKRGQNVTFRCDPISEHNRLYWYRQTLGQGPEFLTYFQNEAQLEKSRLLSDRFSAERPKGSFSTLEIQRTEQGDSAMYLCASRSKPGDGYTFGSGTRLTVV.

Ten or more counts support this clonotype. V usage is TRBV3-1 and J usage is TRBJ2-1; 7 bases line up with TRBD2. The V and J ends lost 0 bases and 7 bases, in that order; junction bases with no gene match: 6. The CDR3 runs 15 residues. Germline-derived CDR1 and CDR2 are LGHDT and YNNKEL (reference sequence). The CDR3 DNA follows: TGTGCCAGCAGCCAAGACCCCTGGGGGGGTAATGAGCAGTTCTTC. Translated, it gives CASSQDPWGGNEQFF.

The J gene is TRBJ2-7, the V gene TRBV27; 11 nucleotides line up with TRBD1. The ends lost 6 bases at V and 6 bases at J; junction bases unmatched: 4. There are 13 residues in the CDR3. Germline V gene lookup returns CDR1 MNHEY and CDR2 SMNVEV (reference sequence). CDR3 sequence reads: CASSGQGAGEQYF. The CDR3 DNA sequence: TGTGCCAGCAGCGGACAGGGGGCAGGCGAGCAGTACTTC.

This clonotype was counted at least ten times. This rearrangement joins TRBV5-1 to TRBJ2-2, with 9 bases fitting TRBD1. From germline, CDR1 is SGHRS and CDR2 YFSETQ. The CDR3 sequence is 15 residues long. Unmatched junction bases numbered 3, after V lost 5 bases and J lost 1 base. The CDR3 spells CASRQGAENTGELFF. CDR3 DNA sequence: TGCGCCAGCAGACAGGGGGCAGAGAACACCGGGGAGCTGTTTTTT.

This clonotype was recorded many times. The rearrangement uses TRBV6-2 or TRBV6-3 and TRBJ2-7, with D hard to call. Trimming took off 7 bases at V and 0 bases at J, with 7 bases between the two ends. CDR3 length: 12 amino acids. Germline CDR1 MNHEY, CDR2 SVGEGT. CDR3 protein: CASNEASYEQYF. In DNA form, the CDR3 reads TGTGCCAGCAATGAGGCCTCCTACGAGCAGTACTTC.

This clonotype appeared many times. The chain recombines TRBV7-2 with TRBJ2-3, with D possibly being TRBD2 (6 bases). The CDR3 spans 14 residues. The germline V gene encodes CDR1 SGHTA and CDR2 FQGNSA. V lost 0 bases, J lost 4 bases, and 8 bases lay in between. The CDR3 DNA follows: TGTGCCAGCAGCTTAGCGTCGGGGGCAGATACGCAGTATTTT. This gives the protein CASSLASGADTQYF.

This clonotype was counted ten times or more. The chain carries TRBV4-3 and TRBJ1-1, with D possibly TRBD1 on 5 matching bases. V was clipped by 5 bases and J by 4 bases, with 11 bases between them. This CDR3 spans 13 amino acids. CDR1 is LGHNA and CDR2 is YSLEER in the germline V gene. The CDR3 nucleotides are TGCGCCAGCAGCAGGGATGGGGGCACTGAAGCTTTCTTT. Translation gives CASSRDGGTEAFF.

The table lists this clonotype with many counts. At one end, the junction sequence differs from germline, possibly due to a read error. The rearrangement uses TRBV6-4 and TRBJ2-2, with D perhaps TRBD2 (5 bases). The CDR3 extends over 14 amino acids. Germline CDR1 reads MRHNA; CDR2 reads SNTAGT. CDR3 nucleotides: TGTGCCAGCAGTGACTCAAGATTGTCCGGGAAGCTGTTTTTT. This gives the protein CASSDSRLSGKLFF.

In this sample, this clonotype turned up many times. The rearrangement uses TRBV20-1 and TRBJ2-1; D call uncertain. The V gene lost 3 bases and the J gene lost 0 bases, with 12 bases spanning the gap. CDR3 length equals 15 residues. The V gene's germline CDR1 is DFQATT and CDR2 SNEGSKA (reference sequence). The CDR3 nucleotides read TGCAGTGCTAGTCAGTCGCGCGACTCCTACAATGAGCAGTTCTTC. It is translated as CSASQSRDSYNEQFF.

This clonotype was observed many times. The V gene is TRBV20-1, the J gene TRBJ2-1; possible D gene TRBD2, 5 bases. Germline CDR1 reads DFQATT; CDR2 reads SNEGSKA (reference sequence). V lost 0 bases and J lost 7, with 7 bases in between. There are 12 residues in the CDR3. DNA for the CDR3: TGCAGTGCTAGAGATCGGGGAAATGAGCAGTTCTTC. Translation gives CSARDRGNEQFF.

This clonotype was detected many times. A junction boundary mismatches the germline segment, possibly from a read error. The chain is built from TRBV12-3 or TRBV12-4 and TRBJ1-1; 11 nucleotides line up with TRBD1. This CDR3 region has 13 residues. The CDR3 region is CASSNGQGAQPVF. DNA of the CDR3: TGTGCCAGCAGTAACGGACAGGGGGCACAGCCAGTCTTT.

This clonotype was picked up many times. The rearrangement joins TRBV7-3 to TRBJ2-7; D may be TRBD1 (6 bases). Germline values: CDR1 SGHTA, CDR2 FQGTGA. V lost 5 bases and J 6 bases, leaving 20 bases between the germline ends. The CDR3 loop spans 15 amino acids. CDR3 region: CASSLEGQEPTEQYF. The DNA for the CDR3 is TGTGCCAGCAGCCTCGAGGGACAAGAGCCTACCGAGCAGTACTTC. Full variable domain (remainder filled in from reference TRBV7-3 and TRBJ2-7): GAGVSQTPSNKVTEKGKYVELRCDPISGHTALYWYRQSLGQGPEFLIYFQGTGAADDSGLPNDRFFAVRPEGSVSTLKIQRTERGDSAVYLCASSLEGQEPTEQYFGPGTRLTVT.

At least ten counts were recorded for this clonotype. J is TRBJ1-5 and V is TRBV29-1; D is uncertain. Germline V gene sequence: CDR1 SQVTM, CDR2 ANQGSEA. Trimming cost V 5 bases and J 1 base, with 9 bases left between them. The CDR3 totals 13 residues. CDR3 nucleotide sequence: TGCAGCGTTTTGGTGGTGAGCAATCAGCCCCAGCATTTT. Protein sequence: CSVLVVSNQPQHF.

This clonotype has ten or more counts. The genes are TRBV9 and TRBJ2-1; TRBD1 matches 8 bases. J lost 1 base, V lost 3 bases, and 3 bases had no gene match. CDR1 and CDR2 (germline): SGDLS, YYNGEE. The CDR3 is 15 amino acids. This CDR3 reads CASSAQGASYNEQFF. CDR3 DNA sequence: TGTGCCAGCAGCGCGCAGGGGGCTTCCTACAATGAGCAGTTCTTC.

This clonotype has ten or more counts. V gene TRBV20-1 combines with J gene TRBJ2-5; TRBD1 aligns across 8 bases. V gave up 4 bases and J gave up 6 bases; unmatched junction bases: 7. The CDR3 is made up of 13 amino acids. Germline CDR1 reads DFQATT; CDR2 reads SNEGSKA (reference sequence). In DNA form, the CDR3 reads TGCAGTGCTACAAGACAGGGGCACAAGACCCAGTACTTC. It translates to CSATRQGHKTQYF.

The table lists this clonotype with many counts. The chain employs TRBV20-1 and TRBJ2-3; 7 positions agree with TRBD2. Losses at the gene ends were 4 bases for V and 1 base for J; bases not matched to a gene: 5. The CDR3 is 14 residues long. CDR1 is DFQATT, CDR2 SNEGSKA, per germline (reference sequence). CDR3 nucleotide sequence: TGCAGTGCTACCAAGCTAGCGGGCACAGATACGCAGTATTTT. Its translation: CSATKLAGTDTQYF.

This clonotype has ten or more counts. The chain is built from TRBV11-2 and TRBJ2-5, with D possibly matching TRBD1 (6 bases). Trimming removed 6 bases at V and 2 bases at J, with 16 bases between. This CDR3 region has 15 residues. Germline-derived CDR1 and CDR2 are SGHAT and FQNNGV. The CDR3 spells CASSSTGLGQETQYF. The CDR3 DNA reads TGTGCCAGCAGTTCTACAGGGCTGGGACAAGAGACCCAGTACTTC.

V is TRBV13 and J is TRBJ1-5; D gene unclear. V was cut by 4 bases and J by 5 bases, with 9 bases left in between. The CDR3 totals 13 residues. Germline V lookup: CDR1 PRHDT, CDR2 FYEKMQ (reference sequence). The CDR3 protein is CASSSGGYQPQHF. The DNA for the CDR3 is TGTGCCAGCAGCTCCGGAGGGTATCAGCCCCAGCATTTT.